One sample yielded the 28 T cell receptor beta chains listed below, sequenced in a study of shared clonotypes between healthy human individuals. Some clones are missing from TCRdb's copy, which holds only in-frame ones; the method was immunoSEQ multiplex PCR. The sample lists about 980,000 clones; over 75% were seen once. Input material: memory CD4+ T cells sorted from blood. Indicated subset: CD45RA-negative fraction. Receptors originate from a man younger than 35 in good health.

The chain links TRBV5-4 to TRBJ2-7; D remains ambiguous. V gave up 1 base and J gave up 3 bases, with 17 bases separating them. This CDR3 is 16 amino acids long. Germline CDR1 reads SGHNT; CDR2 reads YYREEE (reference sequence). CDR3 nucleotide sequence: TGTGCCAGCAGCTTGTATTCCGGCACATATGACTACGAGCAGTACTTC. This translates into CASSLYSGTYDYEQYF.

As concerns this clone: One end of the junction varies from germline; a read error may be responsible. CDR3 bases: TGTGCCAGCAGCACCCGGAGCAGAGATACGCAGTATTTT. It is translated as CASSTRSRDTQYF. This chain joins TRBV5-6 and TRBJ2-3; D unclear. Germline assignment: CDR1 SGHDT and CDR2 YYEEEE. The length of the CDR3 is 13 residues. Combining the CDR3 with reference TRBV5-6 and TRBJ2-3 gives the whole variable domain DAGVTQSPTHLIKTRGQQVTLRCSPKSGHDTVSWYQQALGQGPQFIFQYYEEEERQRGNFPDRFSGHQFPNYSSELNVNALLLGDSALYLCASSTRSRDTQYFGPGTRLTVL.

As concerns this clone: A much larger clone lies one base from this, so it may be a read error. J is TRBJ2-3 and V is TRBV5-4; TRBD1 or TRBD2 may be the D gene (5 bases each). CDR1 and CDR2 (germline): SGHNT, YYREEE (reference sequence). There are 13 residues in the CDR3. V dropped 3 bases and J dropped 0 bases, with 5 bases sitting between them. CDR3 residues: CASSWDSTDTQYF. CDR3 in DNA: TGTGCCAGCAGCTGGGACAGCACAGATACGCAGTATTTT.

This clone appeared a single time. The CDR3 bases are TGTGCCAGCTCACCTGCGGGACAGGGGGACTATGGCTACACCTTC. Its protein is CASSPAGQGDYGYTF. V is TRBV18 and J is TRBJ1-2, with 11 bases matching TRBD1. Germline loops: CDR1 KGHSH, CDR2 LQKENI. The CDR3 is 15 amino acids. The ends lost 3 bases at V and 3 bases at J; junction bases unmatched: 3.

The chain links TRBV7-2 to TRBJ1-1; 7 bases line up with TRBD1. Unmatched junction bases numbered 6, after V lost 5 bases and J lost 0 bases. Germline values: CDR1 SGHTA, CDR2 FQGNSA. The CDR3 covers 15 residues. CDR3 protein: CASSLGQPVNTEAFF. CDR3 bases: TGTGCCAGCAGCCTGGGACAGCCGGTGAACACTGAAGCTTTCTTT.

CDR3 DNA: TGCGCCAGCAGCACGGACAGGGGGCCCGGAAACACCATATATTTT. Translation: CASSTDRGPGNTIYF. V usage is TRBV5-1 and J usage is TRBJ1-3; TRBD1 matches 11 bases. CDR3 length: 15 amino acids. V lost 4 bases, J lost 4 bases, and 4 bases stayed unmatched. CDR1 and CDR2 (germline): SGHRS, YFSETQ.

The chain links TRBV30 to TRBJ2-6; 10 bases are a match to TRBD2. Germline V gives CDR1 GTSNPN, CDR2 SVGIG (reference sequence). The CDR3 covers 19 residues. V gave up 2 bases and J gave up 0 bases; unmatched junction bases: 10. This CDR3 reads CAWSILPGTSASGANVLTF. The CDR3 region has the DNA TGTGCCTGGAGTATACTCCCCGGGACTAGCGCCTCTGGGGCCAACGTCCTGACTTTC.

The CDR3 DNA sequence: TGTGCCAGCCCGGAGCCCAGGGCGGCCGGGGAGCTGTTTTTT. It is translated as CASPEPRAAGELFF. V is TRBV6-1 and J is TRBJ2-2, with TRBD1 as a possible D gene (5 bases). The CDR3 has 14 residues. Trimming left V 8 bases short and J 6 bases short, with 16 bases between. Per germline, CDR1 MNHNS and CDR2 SASEGT.

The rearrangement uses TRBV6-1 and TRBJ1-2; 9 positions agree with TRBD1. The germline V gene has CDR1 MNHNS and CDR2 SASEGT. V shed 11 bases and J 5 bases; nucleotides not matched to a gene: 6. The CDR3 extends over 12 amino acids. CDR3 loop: CAVRGQGYGYTF. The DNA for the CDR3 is TGTGCCGTAAGGGGACAGGGATATGGCTACACCTTC.

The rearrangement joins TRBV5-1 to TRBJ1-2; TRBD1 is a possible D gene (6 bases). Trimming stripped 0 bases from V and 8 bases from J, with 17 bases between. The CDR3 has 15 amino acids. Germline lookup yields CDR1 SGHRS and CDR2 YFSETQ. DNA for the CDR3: TGCGCCAGCAGCTTGGCCATGGGGGCCGTGGGCGGCTACACCTTC. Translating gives CASSLAMGAVGGYTF.

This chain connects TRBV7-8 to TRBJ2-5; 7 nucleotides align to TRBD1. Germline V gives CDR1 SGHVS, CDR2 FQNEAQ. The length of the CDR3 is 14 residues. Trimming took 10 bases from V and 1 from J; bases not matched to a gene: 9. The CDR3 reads CATSSGTVQETQYF. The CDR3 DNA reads TGTGCCACAAGTTCGGGGACAGTCCAAGAGACCCAGTACTTC.

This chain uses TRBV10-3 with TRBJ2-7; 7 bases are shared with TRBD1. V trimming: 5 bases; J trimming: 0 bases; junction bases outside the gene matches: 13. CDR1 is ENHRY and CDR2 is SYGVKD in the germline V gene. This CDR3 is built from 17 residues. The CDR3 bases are TGTGCCATCAGTCCCATCTCGACAGGGACCTCCTCCTACGAGCAGTACTTC. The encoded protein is CAISPISTGTSSYEQYF.

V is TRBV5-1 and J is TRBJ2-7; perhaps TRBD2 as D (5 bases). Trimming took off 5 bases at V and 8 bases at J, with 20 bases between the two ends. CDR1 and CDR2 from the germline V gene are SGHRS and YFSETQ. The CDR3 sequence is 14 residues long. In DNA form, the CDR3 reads TGCGCCAGCAGAGAGCAAAGGGAGTGGGCTAAGCAGTACTTC. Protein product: CASREQREWAKQYF.

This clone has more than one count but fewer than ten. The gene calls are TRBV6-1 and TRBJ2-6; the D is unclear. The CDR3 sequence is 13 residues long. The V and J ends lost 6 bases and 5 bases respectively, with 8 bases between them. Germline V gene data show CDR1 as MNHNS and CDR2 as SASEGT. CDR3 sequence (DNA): TGTGCCAGCAGGGGCGGTAGGGCCAACGTCCTGACTTTC. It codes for CASRGGRANVLTF.

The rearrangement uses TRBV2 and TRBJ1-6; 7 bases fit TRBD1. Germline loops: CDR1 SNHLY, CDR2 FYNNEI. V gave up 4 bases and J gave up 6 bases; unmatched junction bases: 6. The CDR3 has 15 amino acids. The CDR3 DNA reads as TGTGCCAGCAGTGTAGGAGGGGACAGTAATTCACCCCTCCACTTT. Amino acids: CASSVGGDSNSPLHF.

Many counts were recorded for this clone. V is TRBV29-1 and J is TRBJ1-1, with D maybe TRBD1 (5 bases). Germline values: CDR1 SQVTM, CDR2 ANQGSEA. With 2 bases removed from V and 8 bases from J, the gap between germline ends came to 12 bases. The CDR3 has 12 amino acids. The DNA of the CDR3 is TGCAGCGTTGAAAGATGGGGCGCGGAAGCTTTCTTT. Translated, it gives CSVERWGAEAFF.

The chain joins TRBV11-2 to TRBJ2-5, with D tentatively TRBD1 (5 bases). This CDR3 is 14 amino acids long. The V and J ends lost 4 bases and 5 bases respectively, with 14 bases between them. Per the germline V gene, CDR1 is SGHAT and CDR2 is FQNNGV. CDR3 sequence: CASSSQGIHETQYF. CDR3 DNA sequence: TGTGCCAGCAGCTCCCAGGGTATCCACGAGACCCAGTACTTC.

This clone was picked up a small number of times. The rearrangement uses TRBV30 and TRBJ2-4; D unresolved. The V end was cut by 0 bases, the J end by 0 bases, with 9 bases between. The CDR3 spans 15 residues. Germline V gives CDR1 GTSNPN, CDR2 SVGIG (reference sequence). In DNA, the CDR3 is TGTGCCTGGAGTGTAAACTTAATAGCCAAAAACATTCAGTACTTC. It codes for CAWSVNLIAKNIQYF.

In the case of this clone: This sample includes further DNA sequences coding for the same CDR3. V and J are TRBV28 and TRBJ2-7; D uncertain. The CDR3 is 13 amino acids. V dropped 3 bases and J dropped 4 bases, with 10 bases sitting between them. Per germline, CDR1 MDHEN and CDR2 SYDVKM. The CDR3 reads CASSLQAPYEQYF. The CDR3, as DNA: TGTGCCAGCAGTTTGCAGGCGCCGTACGAGCAGTACTTC.

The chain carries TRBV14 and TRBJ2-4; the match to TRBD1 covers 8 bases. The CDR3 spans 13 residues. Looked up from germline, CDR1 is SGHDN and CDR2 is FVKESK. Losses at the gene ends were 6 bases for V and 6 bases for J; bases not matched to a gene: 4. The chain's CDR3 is CASSKTGVNIQYF. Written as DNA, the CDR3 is TGTGCCAGCAGTAAGACAGGGGTAAACATTCAGTACTTC.

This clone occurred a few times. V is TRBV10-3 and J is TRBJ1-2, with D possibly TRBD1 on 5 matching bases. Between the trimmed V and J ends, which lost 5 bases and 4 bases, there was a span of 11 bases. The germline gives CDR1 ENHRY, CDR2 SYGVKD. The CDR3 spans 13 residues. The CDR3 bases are TGTGCCATCAGTCGAGACGGGACCTATGGCTACACCTTC. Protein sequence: CAISRDGTYGYTF.

CDR3: CASSPERQLSTDTQYF. As DNA, the CDR3 is TGTGCCAGCTCACCGGAACGACAGTTGAGCACAGATACGCAGTATTTT. The genes are TRBV18 and TRBJ2-3; perhaps TRBD1 as D (5 bases). V dropped 3 bases and J dropped 0 bases, with 13 bases sitting between them. The CDR3 contains 16 residues. Germline values: CDR1 KGHSH, CDR2 LQKENI.

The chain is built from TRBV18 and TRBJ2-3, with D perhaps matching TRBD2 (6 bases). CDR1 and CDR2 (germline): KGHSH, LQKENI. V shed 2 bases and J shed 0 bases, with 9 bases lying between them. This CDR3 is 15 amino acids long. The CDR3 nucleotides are TGTGCCAGCTCACCAGTCAGCGGGAGCACAGATACGCAGTATTTT. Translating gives CASSPVSGSTDTQYF.

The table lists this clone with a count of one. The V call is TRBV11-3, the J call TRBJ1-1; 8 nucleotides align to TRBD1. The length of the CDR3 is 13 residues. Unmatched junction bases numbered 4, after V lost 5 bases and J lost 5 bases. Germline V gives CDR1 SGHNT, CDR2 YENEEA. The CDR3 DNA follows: TGTGCCAGCAGCCTACAGGGGGGAACTGAAGCTTTCTTT. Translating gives CASSLQGGTEAFF.

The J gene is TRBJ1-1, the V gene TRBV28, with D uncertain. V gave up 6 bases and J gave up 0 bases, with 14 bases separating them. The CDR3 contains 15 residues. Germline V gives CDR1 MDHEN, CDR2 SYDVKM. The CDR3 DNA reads TGTGCCAGCAGGTCCGGCCCCTCCATGAACACTGAAGCTTTCTTT. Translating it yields CASRSGPSMNTEAFF.

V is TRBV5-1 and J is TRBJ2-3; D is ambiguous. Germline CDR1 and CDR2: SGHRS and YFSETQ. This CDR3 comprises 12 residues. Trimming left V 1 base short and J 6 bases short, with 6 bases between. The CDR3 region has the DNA TGCGCCAGCAGCTTGAATCGGGATACGCAGTATTTT. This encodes CASSLNRDTQYF.

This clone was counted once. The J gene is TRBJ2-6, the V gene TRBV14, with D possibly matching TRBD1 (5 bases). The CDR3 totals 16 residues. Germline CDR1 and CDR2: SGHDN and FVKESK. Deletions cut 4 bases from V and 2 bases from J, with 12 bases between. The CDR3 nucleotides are TGTGCCAGCAGCCGCAGTAAGGGGACTGGGGCCAACGTCCTGACTTTC. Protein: CASSRSKGTGANVLTF.

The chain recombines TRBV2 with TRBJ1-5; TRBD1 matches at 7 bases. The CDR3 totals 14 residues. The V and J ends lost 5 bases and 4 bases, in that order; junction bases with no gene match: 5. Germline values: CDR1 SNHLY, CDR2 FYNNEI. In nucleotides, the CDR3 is TGTGCCAGCAGTCGGACAGGCTCGAATCAGCCCCAGCATTTT. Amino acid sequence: CASSRTGSNQPQHF. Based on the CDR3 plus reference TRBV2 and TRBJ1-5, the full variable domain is EPEVTQTPSHQVTQMGQEVILRCVPISNHLYFYWYRQILGQKVEFLVSFYNNEISEKSEIFDDQFSVERPDGSNFTLKIRSTKLEDSAMYFCASSRTGSNQPQHFGDGTRLSIL.